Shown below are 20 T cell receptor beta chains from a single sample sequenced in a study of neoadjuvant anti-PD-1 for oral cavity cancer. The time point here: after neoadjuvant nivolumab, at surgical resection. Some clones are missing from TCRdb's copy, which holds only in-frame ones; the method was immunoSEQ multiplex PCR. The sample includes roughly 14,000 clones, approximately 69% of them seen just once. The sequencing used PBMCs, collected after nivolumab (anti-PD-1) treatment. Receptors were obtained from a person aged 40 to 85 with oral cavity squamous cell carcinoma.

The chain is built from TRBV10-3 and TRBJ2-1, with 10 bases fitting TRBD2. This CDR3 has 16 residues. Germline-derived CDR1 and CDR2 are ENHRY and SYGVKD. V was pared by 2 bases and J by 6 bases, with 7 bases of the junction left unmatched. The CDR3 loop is CAISEGASGRGNEQFF. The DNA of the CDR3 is TGTGCCATCAGTGAGGGGGCTAGCGGGAGAGGCAATGAGCAGTTCTTC.

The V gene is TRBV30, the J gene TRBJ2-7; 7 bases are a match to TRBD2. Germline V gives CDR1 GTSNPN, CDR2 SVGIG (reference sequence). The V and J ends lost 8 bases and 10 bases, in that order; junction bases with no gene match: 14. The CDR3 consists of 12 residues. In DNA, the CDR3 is TGTGCCGGCGGGCTAGCGGATCTTCAACAGTACTTC. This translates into CAGGLADLQQYF.

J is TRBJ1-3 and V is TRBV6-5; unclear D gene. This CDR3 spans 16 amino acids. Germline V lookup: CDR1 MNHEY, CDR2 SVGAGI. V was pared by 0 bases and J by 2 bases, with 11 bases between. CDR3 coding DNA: TGTGCCAGCAGTTACTCGGGCGGGGTTCCTGGAAACACCATATATTTT. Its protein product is CASSYSGGVPGNTIYF.

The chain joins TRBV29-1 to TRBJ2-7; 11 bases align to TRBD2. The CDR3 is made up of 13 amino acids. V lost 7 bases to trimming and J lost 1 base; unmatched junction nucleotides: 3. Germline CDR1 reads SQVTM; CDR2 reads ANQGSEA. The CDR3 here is CSARTSGSYEQYF. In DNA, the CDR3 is TGCAGCGCCAGGACTAGCGGGTCCTACGAGCAGTACTTC.

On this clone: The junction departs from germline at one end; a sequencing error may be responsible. DNA for the CDR3: TGTGCCAGCAGCTCGGTTAGTGGGAATCGGCCCCAGCATTTT. It encodes CASSSVSGNRPQHF. The V and J genes are TRBV11-2 and TRBJ1-5, with unresolved D. In germline, CDR1 is SGHAT, CDR2 FQNNGV. This CDR3 contains 14 residues.

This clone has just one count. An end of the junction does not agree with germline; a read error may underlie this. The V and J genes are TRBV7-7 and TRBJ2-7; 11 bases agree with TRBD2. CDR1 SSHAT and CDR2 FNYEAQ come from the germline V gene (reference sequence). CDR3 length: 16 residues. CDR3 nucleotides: TGTGCTAGCAGCTCGGGACTAGCGGAGAAGGGTTACGAGCAGTACTTC. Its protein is CASSSGLAEKGYEQYF.

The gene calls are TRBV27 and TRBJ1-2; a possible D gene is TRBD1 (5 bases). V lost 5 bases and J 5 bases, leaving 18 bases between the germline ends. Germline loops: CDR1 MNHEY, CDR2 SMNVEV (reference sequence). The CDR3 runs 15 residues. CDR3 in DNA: TGTGCCAGCAGTGCCCGGCTCCTGGGGGGTTATGGCTACACCTTC. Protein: CASSARLLGGYGYTF.

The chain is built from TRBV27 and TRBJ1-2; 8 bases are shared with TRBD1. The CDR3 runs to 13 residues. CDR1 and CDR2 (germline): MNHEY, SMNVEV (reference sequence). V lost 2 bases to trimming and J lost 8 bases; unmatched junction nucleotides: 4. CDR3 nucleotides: TGTGCCAGCAGTTTACAGGGGGCGGGCGGCTACACCTTC. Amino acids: CASSLQGAGGYTF.

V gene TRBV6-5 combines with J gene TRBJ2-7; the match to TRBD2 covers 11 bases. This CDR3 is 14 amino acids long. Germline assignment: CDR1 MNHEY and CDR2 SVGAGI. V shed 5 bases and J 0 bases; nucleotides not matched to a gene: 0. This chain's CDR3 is CASSLAGGSYEQYF. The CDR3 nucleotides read TGTGCCAGCAGTCTAGCGGGAGGCTCCTACGAGCAGTACTTC.

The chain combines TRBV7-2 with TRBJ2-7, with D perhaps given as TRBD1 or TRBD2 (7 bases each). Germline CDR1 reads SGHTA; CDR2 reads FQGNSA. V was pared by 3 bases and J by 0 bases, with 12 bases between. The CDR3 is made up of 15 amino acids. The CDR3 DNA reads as TGTGCCAGCAGCTTCAGGGGGGAGGGCTCCTACGAGCAGTACTTC. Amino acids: CASSFRGEGSYEQYF.

CDR3 sequence reads: CASSPPAQAAFF. The DNA of the CDR3 is TGTGCCAGCTCACCACCGGCCCAGGCAGCTTTCTTT. The chain combines TRBV18 with TRBJ1-1; D remains unclear. The CDR3 is 12 amino acids. Germline loops: CDR1 KGHSH, CDR2 LQKENI. With 0 bases removed from V and 10 bases from J, the gap between germline ends came to 9 bases.

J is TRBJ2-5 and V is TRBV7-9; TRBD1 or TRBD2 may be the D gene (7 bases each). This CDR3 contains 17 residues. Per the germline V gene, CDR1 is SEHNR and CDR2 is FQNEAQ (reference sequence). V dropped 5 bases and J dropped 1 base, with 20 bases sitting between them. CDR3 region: CASSPPSGGDIQETQYF. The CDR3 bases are TGTGCCAGCAGCCCACCATCAGGGGGGGACATCCAAGAGACCCAGTACTTC. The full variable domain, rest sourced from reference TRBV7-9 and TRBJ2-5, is DTGVSQNPRHKITKRGQNVTFRCDPISEHNRLYWYRQTLGQGPEFLTYFQNEAQLEKSRLLSDRFSAERPKGSFSTLEIQRTEQGDSAMYLCASSPPSGGDIQETQYFGPGTRLLVL.

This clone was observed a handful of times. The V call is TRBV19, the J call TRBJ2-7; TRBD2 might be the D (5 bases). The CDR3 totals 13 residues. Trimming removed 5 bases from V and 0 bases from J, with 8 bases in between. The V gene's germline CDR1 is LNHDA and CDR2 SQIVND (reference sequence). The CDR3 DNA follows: TGTGCCAGTAGTCCCGGGATCTCCTACGAGCAGTACTTC. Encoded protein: CASSPGISYEQYF.

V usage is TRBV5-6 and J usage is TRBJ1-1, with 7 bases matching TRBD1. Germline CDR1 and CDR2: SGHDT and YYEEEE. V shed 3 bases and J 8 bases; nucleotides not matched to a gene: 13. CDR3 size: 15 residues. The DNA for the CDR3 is TGTGCCAGCAGCTCGAGGGGAGGGGGCGCGTTGGAAGCTTTCTTT. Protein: CASSSRGGGALEAFF.

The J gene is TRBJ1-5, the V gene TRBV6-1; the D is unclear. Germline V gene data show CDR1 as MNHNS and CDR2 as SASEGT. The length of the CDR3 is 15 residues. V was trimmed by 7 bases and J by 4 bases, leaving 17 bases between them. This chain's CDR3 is CASTSPGHLNQPQHF. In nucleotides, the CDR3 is TGTGCCAGCACCTCCCCCGGGCACCTAAATCAGCCCCAGCATTTT.

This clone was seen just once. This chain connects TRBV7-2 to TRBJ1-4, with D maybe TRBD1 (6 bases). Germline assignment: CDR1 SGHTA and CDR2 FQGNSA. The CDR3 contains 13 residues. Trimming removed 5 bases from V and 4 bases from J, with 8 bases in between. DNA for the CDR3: TGTGCCAGCAGCGAGGGGGTTAATGAAAAACTGTTTTTT. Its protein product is CASSEGVNEKLFF.

The CDR3 DNA sequence: TGTGCCAGCAGCTTGATTACGCTAACAGAACAAGAGACCCAGTACTTC. The encoded protein is CASSLITLTEQETQYF. This chain uses TRBV7-9 with TRBJ2-5, with D uncertain. Germline loops: CDR1 SEHNR, CDR2 FQNEAQ (reference sequence). The CDR3 covers 16 residues. Trimming removed 3 bases from V and 2 bases from J, with 16 bases in between.

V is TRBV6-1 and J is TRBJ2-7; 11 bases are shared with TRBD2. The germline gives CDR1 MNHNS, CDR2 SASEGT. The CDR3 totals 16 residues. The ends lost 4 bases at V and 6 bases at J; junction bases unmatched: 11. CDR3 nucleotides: TGTGCCAGCAGTGCCGACTTCCTAGCGGGAGGCGTCGAGCAGTACTTC. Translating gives CASSADFLAGGVEQYF.

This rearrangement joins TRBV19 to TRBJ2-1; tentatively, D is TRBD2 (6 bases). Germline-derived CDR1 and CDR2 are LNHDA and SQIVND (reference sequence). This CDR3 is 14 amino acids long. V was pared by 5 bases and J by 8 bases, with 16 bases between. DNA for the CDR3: TGTGCCAGTAGTTGGGGAAGGGAGGCTGATGAGCAGTTCTTC. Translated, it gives CASSWGREADEQFF.

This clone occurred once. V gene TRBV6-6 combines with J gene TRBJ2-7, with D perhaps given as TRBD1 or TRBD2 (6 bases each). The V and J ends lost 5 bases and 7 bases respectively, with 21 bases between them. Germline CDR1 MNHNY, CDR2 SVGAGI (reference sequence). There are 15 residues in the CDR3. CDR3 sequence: CASSTSLGGSGEQYF. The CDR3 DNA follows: TGTGCCAGCAGTACCTCCCTCGGGGGCTCAGGAGAGCAGTACTTC.